This T cell receptor beta chain was found in a study of T-cell memory formation after mild COVID-19. Study-level findings and limits: Of the contracting clones, CD4+ ones lay mainly in CM and EM, and CD8+ ones in EMRA.

V was cut by 5 bases and J by 3 bases, with 13 bases left in between. Per the germline V gene, CDR1 is SEHNR and CDR2 is FQNEAQ (reference sequence). The CDR3 has 15 amino acids. One entry per CDR3 protein, called by TCRdb with MiXCR from the 5' RACE reads. The sample lists roughly 450,000 distinct CDR3 sequences, 15% to 20% seen once, with 12% in the top ten. A word on this clonotype: What it binds is unknown.

Sample: PBMCs or a T cell subset sorted from them (not recorded which). The chain uses TRBV7-9 and TRBJ1-4; the D gene is possibly TRBD1 (6 bases). The sequence came from an adult woman who had mild COVID-19 (a few samples of this study predate the infection). Cell type and time point are not known. CDR3 coding DNA: TGTGCCAGCAGCACCCGGACAGCAGCTAATGAAAAACTGTTTTTT. This translates into CASSTRTAANEKLFF.